Here is one T cell receptor beta chain with its context. Its cognate antigen is unknown. This sample stems from a study of cytomegalovirus exposure and HLA in healthy donors. All donors participated as healthy donors of bone marrow. With 5 bases removed from V and 4 bases from J, the gap between germline ends came to 15 bases. This CDR3 spans 14 amino acids. Germline values: CDR1 SGHVS, CDR2 FQNEAQ. Study outcomes and limitations: Previous analysis showed most TCR beta V segments were productive about 90% or about 30% of the time. The study recorded fewer than 200 TCR beta chains that were cytomegalovirus-associated. Immune exposure information available was restricted to CMV serostatus.

A multiplex PCR was run with 60 Vbeta primers and 13 Jbeta primers. Method: immunoSEQ multiplex PCR; TCRdb's copy keeps in-frame clones and lacks some. The table shows about 200,000 clones, with 82% occurring only once. The TCR sequence derives from a boy aged 2-9 years in good health and CMV-seronegative. Sample: PBMCs. This rearrangement joins TRBV7-8 to TRBJ2-7; possible D gene TRBD2, 5 bases. CDR3: CASSPSRTGYEQYF. CDR3 bases: TGTGCCAGCAGCCCGTCCCGGACGGGGTACGAGCAGTACTTC.